Included here is one TCR beta chain sequence, with context. Its specificity is unknown. PCR involved 60 Vbeta and 13 Jbeta primers. Produced via immunoSEQ multiplex PCR; TCRdb's table is partial and in-frame only. The sample holds 150,000 to 200,000 clones; around 85% are singletons and the top ten take less than 2.5%. The trim removed 3 bases at V and 3 bases at J, leaving 5 bases unmatched. CDR3 length equals 15 residues. In germline, CDR1 is SGHNT, CDR2 YYREEE (reference sequence). The sample is drawn from a study of cytomegalovirus exposure and HLA in healthy donors. General study findings and limits: Some TCR beta chains (164 of them) were listed as cytomegalovirus-associated.

The clonotype originates from a woman in her fifties or sixties in good health and CMV-seronegative. The chain carries TRBV5-4 and TRBJ2-1; 8 bases match TRBD2. Sequenced sample: PBMCs. The CDR3 sequence is CASSSGGRNYNEQFF. The CDR3 DNA follows: TGTGCCAGCAGCTCCGGCGGGAGGAACTACAATGAGCAGTTCTTC.